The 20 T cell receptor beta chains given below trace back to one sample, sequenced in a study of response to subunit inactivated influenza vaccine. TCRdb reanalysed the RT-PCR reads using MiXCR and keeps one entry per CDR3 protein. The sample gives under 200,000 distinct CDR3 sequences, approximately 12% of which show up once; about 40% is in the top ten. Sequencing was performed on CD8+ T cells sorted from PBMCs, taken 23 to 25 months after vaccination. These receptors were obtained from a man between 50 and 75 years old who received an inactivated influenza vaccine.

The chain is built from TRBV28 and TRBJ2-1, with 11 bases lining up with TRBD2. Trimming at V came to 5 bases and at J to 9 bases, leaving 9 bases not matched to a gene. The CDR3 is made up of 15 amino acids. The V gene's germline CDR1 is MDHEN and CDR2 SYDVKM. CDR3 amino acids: CASSTIAGGRAEQFF. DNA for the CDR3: TGTGCCAGCAGTACCATAGCGGGGGGGCGTGCTGAGCAGTTCTTC.

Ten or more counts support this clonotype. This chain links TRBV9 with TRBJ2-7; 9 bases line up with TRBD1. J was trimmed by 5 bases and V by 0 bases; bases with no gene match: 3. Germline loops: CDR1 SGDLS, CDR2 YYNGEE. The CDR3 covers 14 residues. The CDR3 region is CASSVGDRAHEQYF. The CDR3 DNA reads TGTGCCAGCAGCGTAGGGGACAGGGCCCACGAGCAGTACTTC.

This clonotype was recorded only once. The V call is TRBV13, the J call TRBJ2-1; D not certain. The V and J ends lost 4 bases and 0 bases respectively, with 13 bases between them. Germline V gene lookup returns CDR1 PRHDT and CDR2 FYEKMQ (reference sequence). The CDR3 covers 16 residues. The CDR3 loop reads CASSYPGSDSYNEQFF. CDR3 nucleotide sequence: TGTGCCAGCAGCTACCCTGGGTCCGACTCCTACAATGAGCAGTTCTTC. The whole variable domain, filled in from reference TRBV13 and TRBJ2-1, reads AAGVIQSPRHLIKEKRETATLKCYPIPRHDTVYWYQQGPGQDPQFLISFYEKMQSDKGSIPDRFSAQQFSDYHSELNMSSLELGDSALYFCASSYPGSDSYNEQFFGPGTRLTVL.

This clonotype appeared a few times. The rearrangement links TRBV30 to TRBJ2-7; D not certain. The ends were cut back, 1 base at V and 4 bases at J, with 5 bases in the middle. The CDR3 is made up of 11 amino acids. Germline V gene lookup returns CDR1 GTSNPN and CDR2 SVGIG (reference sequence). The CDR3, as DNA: TGTGCCTGGAGTGGTGGTTACGAGCAGTACTTC. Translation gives CAWSGGYEQYF.

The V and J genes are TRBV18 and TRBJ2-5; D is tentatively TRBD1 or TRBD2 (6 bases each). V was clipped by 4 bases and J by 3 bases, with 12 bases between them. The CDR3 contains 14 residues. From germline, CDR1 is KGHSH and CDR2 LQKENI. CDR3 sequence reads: CASSLVGGEETQYF. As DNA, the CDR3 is TGTGCCAGCTCACTTGTCGGGGGCGAAGAGACCCAGTACTTC.

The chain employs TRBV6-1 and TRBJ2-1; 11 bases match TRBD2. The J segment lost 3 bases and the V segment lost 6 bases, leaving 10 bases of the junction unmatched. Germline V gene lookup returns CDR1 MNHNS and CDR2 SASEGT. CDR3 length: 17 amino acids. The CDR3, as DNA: TGTGCCAGCAGAGTACTAGCGGGGGCACTAAACTACAATGAGCAGTTCTTC. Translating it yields CASRVLAGALNYNEQFF.

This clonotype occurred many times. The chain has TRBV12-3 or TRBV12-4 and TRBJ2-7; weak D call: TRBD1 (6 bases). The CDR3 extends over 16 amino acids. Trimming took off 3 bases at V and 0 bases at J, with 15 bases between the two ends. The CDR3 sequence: CASSFGAGAGSYEQYF. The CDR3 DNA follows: TGTGCCAGCAGTTTTGGCGCAGGGGCAGGCTCCTACGAGCAGTACTTC.

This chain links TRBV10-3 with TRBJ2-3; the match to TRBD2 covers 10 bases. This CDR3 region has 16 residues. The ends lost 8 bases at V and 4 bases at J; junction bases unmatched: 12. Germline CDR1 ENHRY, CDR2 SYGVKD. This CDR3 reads CAIAAGGRRLADTQYF. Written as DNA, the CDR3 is TGTGCCATCGCAGCGGGGGGGCGTAGGTTGGCAGATACGCAGTATTTT.

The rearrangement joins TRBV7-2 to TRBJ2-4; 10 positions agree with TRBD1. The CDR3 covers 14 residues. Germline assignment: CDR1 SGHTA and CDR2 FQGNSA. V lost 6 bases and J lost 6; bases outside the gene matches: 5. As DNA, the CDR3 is TGTGCCAGCAGTTCTTGGGACAGGGGAAACATTCAGTACTTC. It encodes CASSSWDRGNIQYF.

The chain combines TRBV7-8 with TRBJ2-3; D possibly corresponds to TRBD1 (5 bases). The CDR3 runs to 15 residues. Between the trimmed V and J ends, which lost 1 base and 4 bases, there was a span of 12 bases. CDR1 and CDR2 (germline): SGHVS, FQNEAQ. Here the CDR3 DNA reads TGTGCCAGCAGCTTAGGGCAGGGTGGGTCAGATACGCAGTATTTT. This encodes CASSLGQGGSDTQYF.

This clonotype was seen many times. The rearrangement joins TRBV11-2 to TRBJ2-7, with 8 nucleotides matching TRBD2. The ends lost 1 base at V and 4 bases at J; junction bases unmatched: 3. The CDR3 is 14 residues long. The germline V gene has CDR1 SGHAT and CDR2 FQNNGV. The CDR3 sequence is CASSLGAGGYEQYF. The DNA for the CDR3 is TGTGCCAGCAGCTTAGGTGCGGGAGGATACGAGCAGTACTTC. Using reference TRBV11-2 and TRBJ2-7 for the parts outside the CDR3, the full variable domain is EAGVAQSPRYKIIEKRQSVAFWCNPISGHATLYWYQQILGQGPKLLIQFQNNGVVDDSQLPKDRFSAERLKGVDSTLKIQPAKLEDSAVYLCASSLGAGGYEQYFGPGTRLTVT.

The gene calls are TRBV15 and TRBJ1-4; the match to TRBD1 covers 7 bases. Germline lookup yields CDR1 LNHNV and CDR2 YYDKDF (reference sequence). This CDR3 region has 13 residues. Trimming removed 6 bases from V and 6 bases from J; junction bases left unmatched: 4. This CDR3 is CATRKTGDEKLFF. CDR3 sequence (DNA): TGTGCCACCAGGAAAACAGGGGATGAAAAACTGTTTTTT.

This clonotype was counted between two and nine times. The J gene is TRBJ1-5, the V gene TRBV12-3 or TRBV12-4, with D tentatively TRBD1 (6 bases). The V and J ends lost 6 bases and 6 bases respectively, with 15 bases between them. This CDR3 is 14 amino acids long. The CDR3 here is CASSAGGGFQPQHF. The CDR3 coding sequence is TGTGCCAGCAGCGCCGGGGGCGGTTTTCAGCCCCAGCATTTT.

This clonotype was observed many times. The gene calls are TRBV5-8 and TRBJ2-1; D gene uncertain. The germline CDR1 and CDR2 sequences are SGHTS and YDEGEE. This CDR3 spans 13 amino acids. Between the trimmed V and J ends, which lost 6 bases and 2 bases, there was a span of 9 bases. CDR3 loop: CASKSRPYNEQFF. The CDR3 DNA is TGTGCCAGCAAAAGTCGACCCTACAATGAGCAGTTCTTC.

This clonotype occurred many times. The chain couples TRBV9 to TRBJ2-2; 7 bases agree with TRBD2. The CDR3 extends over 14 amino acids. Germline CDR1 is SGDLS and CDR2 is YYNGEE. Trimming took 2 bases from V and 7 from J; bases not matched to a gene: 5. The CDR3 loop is CASSVGLDGGELFF. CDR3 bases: TGTGCCAGCAGCGTTGGACTAGACGGCGGGGAGCTGTTTTTT.

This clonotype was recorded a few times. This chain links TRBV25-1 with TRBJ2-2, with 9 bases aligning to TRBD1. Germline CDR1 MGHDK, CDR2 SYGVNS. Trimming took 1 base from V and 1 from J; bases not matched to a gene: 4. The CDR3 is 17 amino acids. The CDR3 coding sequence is TGTGCCAGCAGTGAATCGTGGGGACAGGGGAACACCGGGGAGCTGTTTTTT. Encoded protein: CASSESWGQGNTGELFF. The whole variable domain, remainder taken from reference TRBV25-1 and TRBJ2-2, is EADIYQTPRYLVIGTGKKITLECSQTMGHDKMYWYQQDPGMELHLIHYSYGVNSTEKGDLSSESTVSRIRTEHFPLTLESARPSHTSQYLCASSESWGQGNTGELFFGEGSRLTVL.

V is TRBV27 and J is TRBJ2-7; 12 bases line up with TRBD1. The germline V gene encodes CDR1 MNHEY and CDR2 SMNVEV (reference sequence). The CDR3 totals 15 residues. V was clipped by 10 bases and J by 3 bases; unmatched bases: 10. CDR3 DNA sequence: TGTGCCACCGCCTCAGGGACAGGGGGCTTCTACGAGCAGTACTTC. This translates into CATASGTGGFYEQYF.

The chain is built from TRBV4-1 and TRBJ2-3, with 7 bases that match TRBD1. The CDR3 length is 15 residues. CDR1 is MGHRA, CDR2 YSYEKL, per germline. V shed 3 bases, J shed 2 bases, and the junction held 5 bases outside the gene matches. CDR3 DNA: TGCGCCAGCAGCCATTACAGGGGCGACACAGATACGCAGTATTTT. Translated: CASSHYRGDTDTQYF.

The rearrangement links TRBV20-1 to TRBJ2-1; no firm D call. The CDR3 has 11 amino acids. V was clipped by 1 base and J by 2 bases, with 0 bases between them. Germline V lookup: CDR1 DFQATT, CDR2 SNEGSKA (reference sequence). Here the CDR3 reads CSARAYNEQFF. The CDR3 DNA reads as TGCAGTGCTAGAGCCTACAATGAGCAGTTCTTC.

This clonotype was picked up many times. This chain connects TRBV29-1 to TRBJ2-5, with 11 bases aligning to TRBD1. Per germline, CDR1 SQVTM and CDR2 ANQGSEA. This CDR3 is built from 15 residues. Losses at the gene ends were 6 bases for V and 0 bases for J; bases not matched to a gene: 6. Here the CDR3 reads CSVTSDRGHQETQYF. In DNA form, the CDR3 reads TGCAGCGTCACCTCGGACAGGGGGCACCAAGAGACCCAGTACTTC.